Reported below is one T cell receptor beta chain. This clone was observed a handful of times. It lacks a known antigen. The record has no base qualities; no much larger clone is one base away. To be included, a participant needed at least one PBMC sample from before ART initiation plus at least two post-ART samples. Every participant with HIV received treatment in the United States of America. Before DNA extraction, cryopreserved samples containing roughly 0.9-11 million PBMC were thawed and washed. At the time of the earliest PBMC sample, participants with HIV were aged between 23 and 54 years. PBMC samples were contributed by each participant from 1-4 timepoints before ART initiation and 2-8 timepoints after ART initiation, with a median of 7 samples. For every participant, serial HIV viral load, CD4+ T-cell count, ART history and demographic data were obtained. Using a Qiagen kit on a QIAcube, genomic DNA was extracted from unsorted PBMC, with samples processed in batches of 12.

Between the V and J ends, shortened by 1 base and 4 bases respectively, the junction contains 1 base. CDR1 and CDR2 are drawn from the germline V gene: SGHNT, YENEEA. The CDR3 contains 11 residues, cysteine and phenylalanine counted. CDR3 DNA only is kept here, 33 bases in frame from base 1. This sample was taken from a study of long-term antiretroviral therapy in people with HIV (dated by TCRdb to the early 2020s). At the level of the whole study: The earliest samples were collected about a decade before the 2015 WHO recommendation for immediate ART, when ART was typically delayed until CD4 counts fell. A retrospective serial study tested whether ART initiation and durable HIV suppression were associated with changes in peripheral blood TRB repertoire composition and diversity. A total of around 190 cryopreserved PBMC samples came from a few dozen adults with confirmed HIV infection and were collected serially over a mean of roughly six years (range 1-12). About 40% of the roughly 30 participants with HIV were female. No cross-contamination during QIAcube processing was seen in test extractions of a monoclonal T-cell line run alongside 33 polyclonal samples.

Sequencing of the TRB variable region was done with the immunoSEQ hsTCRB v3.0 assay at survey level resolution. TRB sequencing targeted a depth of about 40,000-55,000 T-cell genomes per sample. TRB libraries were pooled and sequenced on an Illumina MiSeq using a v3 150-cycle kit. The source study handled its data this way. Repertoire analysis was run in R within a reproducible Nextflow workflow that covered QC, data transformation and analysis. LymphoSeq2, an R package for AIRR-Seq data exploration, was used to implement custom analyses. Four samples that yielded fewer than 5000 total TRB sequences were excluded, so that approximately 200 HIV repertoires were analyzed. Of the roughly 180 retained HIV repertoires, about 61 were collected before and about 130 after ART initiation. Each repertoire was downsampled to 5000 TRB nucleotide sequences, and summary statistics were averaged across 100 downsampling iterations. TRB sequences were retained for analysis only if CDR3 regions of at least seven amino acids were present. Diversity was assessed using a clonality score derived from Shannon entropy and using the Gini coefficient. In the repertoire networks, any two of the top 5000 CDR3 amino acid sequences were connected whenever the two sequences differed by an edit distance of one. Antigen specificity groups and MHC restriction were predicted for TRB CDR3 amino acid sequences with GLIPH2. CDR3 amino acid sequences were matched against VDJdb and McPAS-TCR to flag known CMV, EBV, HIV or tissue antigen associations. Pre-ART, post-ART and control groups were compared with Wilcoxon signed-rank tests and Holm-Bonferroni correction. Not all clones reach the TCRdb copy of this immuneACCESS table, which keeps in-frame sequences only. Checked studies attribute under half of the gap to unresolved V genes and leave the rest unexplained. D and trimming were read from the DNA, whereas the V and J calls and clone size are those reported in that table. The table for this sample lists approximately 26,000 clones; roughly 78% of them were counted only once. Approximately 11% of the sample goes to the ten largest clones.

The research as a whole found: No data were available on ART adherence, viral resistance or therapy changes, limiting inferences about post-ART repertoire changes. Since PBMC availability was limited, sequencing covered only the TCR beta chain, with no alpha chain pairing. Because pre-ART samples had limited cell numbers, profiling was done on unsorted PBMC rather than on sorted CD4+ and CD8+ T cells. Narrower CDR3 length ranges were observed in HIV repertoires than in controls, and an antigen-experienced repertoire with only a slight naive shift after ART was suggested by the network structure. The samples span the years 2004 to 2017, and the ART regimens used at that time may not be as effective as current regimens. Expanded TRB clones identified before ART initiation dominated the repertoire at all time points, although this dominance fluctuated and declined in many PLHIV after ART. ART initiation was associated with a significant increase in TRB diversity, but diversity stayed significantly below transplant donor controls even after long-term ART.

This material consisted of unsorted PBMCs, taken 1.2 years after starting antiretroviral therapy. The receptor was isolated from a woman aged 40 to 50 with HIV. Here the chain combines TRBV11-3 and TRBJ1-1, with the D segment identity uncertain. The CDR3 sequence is CASSLGTEAFF. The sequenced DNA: TGTGCCAGCAGCTTAGGCACTGAAGCTTTCTTT.